This section outlines one TCR beta chain sequence together with its context. Measured with immunoSEQ multiplex PCR; TCRdb has only the in-frame clones, and not every one. The sample has tens of thousands of clones, roughly 93% seen once; the top ten hold approximately 0.22%. The V and J ends lost 3 bases and 5 bases respectively, with 20 bases between them. Germline V lookup: CDR1 GTSNPN, CDR2 SVGIG (reference sequence). This CDR3 spans 15 amino acids. The data were obtained in a study of technical replicates of blood from a few donors. The chain has TRBV30 and TRBJ2-7, with D perhaps TRBD1 (5 bases). Sequencing used T cells isolated from PBMCs. The TCR originated in a human donor in good health. The CDR3 DNA is TGTGCCTGGAGCCATTTGGACAAAGATGGGGACGAGCAGTACTTC. Amino acids: CAWSHLDKDGDEQYF.